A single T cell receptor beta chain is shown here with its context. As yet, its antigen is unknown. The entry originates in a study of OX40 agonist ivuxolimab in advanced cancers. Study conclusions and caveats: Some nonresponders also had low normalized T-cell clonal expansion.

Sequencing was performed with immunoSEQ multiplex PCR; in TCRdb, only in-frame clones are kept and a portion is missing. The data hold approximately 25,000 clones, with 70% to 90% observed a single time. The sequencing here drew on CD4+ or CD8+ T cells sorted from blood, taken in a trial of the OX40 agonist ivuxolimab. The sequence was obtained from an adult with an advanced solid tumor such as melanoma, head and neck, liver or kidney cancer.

The CDR3: CASSQSPNLRDKDTEAFF. Written as DNA, the CDR3 is TGCGCCAGCAGTCAATCCCCGAATCTCCGGGACAAAGACACTGAAGCTTTCTTT. V usage is TRBV23-1 and J usage is TRBJ1-1; D is possibly TRBD1 (6 bases). TRBV23-1 qualifies as an ORF whose function is uncertain. Trimming shortened V by 0 bases and J by 3 bases, and 20 bases separated the two germline ends. This CDR3 is built from 18 residues.